This T cell receptor beta chain was captured by sequencing in a study of identical twins. Points from the study as a whole: Weaker excess twin sharing was seen among beta out-of-frame sequences. Out-of-frame TCR alpha sharing in monozygotic twins exceeded recombination model predictions.

CDR3 size: 15 residues. Trimming at V came to 5 bases and at J to 5 bases, leaving 9 bases not matched to a gene. In germline, CDR1 is WNHNN, CDR2 SYGVQD (reference sequence). cDNA molecules carried unique molecular identifiers, and template switching added a universal primer site. TCRdb analysed the 5' RACE reads with MiXCR anew, one entry per CDR3 protein. The sample lists about 330,000 distinct CDR3 sequences; around an eighth were seen once. This clonotype was seen only a few times. Its matching antigen is unknown. These data are also associated with another study on yellow fever vaccine responses in identical twins. That publication notes: Twins' T cell vaccine responses reportedly looked partly convergent, partly personalized.

What was sequenced was CD8+ T cells sorted from blood. This chain joins TRBV10-1 and TRBJ2-7; 10 bases are shared with TRBD2. The sequence derives from a young woman in good health. The CDR3 loop is CASSRTSGAPHEQYF. In DNA form, the CDR3 reads TGCGCCAGCAGTCGTACTAGCGGGGCCCCCCACGAGCAGTACTTC.